The clone carrying this TCR beta chain has a single count. The data were taken from a study of blood T cell repertoires in COVID-19. Study as a whole: Acute and convalescent COVID-19 samples came from the United States, Italy and Spain.

Germline assignment: CDR1 MDHEN and CDR2 SYDVKM. The CDR3 has 18 amino acids. With 6 bases removed from V and 3 bases from J, the gap between germline ends came to 27 bases. As handled by the study authors: Amplification with reference gene primers provided the estimates of nucleated cell counts. Data came from immunoSEQ multiplex PCR; TCRdb stores just in-frame clones and leaves some out. From that table come the V and J calls and clone size; the DNA was used to work out D and trimming. This sample carries over 85,000 clones, 87% of them seen once, and the ten largest clones take roughly 5.6%. The chain joins TRBV28 to TRBJ2-7; D not resolved. The receptor was derived from a woman in her 50s with COVID-19, enrolled during active disease. The sequencing input was peripheral blood. CDR3 bases: TGTGCCAGCAGACGGCGCCCAGGATCCCCCGATCTTAACTACGAGCAGTACTTC. Its protein product is CASRRRPGSPDLNYEQYF.